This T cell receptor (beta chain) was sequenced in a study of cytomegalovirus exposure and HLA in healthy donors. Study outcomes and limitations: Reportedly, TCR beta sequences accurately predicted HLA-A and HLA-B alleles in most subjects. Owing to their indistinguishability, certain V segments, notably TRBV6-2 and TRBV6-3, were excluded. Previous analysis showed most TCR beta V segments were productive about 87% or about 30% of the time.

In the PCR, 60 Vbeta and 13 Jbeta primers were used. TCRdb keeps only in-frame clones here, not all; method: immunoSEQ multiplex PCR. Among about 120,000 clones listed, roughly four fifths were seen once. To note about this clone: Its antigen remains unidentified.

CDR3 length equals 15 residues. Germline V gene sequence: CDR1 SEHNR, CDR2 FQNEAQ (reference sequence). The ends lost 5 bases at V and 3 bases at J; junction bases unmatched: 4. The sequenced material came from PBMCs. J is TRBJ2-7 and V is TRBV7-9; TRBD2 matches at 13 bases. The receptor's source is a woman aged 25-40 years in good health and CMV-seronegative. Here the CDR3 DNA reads TGTGCCAGCAGCCAAGGACTAGCGGGGGACTACGAGCAGTACTTC. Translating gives CASSQGLAGDYEQYF.